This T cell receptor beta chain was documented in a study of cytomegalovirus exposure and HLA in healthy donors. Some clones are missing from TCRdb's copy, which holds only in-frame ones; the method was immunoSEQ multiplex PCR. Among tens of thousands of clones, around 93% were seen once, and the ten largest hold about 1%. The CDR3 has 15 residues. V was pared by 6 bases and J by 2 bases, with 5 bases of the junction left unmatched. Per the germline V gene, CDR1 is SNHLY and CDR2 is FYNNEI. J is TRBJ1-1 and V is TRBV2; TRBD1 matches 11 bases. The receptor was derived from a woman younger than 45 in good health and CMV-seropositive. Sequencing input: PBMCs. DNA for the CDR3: TGTGCCAGCAGGGGCGGGACAGGGGGTAACACTGAAGCTTTCTTT. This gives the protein CASRGGTGGNTEAFF.